Listed here are 8 T cell receptor beta chains from one sample, sequenced in a study of cytomegalovirus exposure and HLA in healthy donors. The PCR used 60 Vbeta and 13 Jbeta primers. Sequencing used immunoSEQ multiplex PCR; TCRdb keeps in-frame clones, though not all of them. In the table there are approximately 70,000 clones, about 80% of which are singletons. The sequenced sample consisted of PBMCs. The receptors originated from a man aged 45-65 years in good health and CMV-seronegative.

The chain uses TRBV6-4 and TRBJ1-2, with 8 positions matching TRBD1. CDR1 is MRHNA, CDR2 SNTAGT, per germline. The junction had 11 bases not matched to a gene; V was cut back by 10 bases and J by 7 bases. There are 13 residues in the CDR3. The CDR3 sequence: CATSTGEVGGYTF. For the CDR3, the DNA is TGTGCCACCTCGACAGGGGAAGTTGGTGGCTACACCTTC.

The chain has TRBV29-1 and TRBJ2-1; TRBD2 matches 11 bases. Germline V gives CDR1 SQVTM, CDR2 ANQGSEA. J lost 7 bases, V lost 6 bases, and 11 bases had no gene match. This CDR3 spans 15 amino acids. CDR3 in DNA: TGCAGCGTCCTTCCACTAGCGGGAGTACAAAATGAGCAGTTCTTC. This codes for CSVLPLAGVQNEQFF.

In this sample, this clone is medium-sized. The V call is TRBV6-1, the J call TRBJ2-7, with a possible D match to TRBD1 (5 bases). CDR1 MNHNS and CDR2 SASEGT come from the germline V gene. V shed 10 bases and J shed 1 base, with 14 bases lying between them. The CDR3 covers 13 residues. The CDR3: CAISPTVSYEQYF. As DNA, the CDR3 is TGTGCCATCTCCCCGACAGTTTCCTACGAGCAGTACTTC.

The chain couples TRBV28 to TRBJ1-4; TRBD1 matches at 8 bases. The CDR3 totals 17 residues. Germline loops: CDR1 MDHEN, CDR2 SYDVKM. The V segment lost 2 bases and the J segment 7 bases; nucleotides outside the gene matches: 12. CDR3 bases: TGTGCCAGCAGTTTACGATCCCAGGGGGCGGGGTTTGAAAAACTGTTTTTT. Translated: CASSLRSQGAGFEKLFF. Using reference TRBV28 and TRBJ1-4 for the parts outside the CDR3, the full variable domain is DVKVTQSSRYLVKRTGEKVFLECVQDMDHENMFWYRQDPGLGLRLIYFSYDVKMKEKGDIPEGYSVSREKKERFSLILESASTNQTSMYLCASSLRSQGAGFEKLFFGSGTQLSVL.

The V gene is TRBV29-1, the J gene TRBJ1-2; D may be TRBD1 (6 bases). Germline V gene sequence: CDR1 SQVTM, CDR2 ANQGSEA. The CDR3 totals 14 residues. The V end was cut by 4 bases, the J end by 4 bases, with 16 bases between. CDR3 nucleotide sequence: TGCAGCGTTGGTTTTTCGGGGGGCGGCTATGGCTACACCTTC. Amino acids: CSVGFSGGGYGYTF.

The rearrangement links TRBV14 to TRBJ2-1; D may be TRBD2 (5 bases). This CDR3 spans 15 amino acids. V was cut by 0 bases and J by 7 bases, with 13 bases left in between. The germline V gene encodes CDR1 SGHDN and CDR2 FVKESK. The CDR3 bases are TGTGCCAGCAGCCAAGACGGAAATCGGAGGAATGAGCAGTTCTTC. It codes for CASSQDGNRRNEQFF.

The chain has TRBV30 and TRBJ1-6; D is uncertain. Germline CDR1 and CDR2: GTSNPN and SVGIG (reference sequence). V lost 5 bases, J lost 7 bases, and 15 bases lay in between. The CDR3 is 14 residues long. As DNA, the CDR3 is TGTGCCTGGGGCCTGGGGAGTCTAAATTCACCCCTCCACTTT. It translates to CAWGLGSLNSPLHF.

Remarks on this clone: Compared with germline, one end of the junction differs, possibly owing to a read error. The chain employs TRBV5-6 and TRBJ1-2; 8 bases map to TRBD1. There are 15 residues in the CDR3. Germline CDR1 is SGHDT and CDR2 is YYEEEE. The CDR3 region has the DNA TGTGCCAGCAGCTTCCCCGGGACAGGTTCCTATAGCTACACCTTC. Protein product: CASSFPGTGSYSYTF.